Each of the 21 T cell receptor beta chains below was sequenced from the same sample in a study of blood T cell repertoires in COVID-19. Profiled with immunoSEQ multiplex PCR; TCRdb holds only in-frame clones, not every one. Counted here are around 230,000 clones, about 86% occurring once; the ten biggest clones make up around 9.9%. Input material: peripheral blood. Receptors were obtained from a woman over 75 with acute or convalescent COVID-19.

V usage is TRBV5-5 and J usage is TRBJ1-5; tentative D call: TRBD1 (6 bases). Germline V CDR1 and CDR2: SGHKS, YYEKEE (reference sequence). The CDR3 runs 15 residues. Trimming shortened V by 4 bases and J by 7 bases, and 18 bases separated the two germline ends. The CDR3 nucleotides are TGTGCCAGCAGCCCTGGGGGCCCTTCAAGGCAGCCCCAGCATTTT. This codes for CASSPGGPSRQPQHF.

This clone turned up a few times. The chain couples TRBV6-2 or TRBV6-3 to TRBJ2-7; 10 nucleotides match TRBD1. The CDR3 runs 15 residues. Germline V CDR1 and CDR2: MNHEY, SVGEGT. V was pared by 3 bases and J by 6 bases, with 8 bases of the junction left unmatched. The CDR3 reads CASSYGGTGVREQYF. Here the CDR3 DNA reads TGTGCCAGCAGTTATGGCGGGACAGGGGTTCGCGAGCAGTACTTC.

This chain links TRBV5-5 with TRBJ1-5; 9 bases line up with TRBD1. V trimming: 4 bases; J trimming: 2 bases; junction bases outside the gene matches: 1. The CDR3 is 14 residues long. Germline CDR1 and CDR2: SGHKS and YYEKEE (reference sequence). CDR3 nucleotides: TGTGCCAGCAGCCGGACAGGGGGCAATCAGCCCCAGCATTTT. Its protein product is CASSRTGGNQPQHF.

V and J are TRBV11-1 and TRBJ2-7, with 9 bases identical to TRBD1. This CDR3 region has 14 residues. Germline V gene data show CDR1 as SGHAT and CDR2 as FQDESV (reference sequence). V was pared by 5 bases and J by 2 bases, with 4 bases of the junction left unmatched. This CDR3 reads CASSKDRGPYEQYF. The CDR3 coding sequence is TGTGCCAGCAGCAAGGACAGGGGACCCTACGAGCAGTACTTC.

This CDR3 reads CASSFGGANTEAFF. The CDR3, as DNA: TGTGCCAGCAGCTTCGGCGGGGCCAACACTGAAGCTTTCTTT. The chain uses TRBV5-8 and TRBJ1-1; a possible D gene is TRBD1 (5 bases). From germline, CDR1 is SGHTS and CDR2 YDEGEE. The CDR3 runs 14 residues. The ends were cut back, 2 bases at V and 2 bases at J, with 10 bases in the middle. Combining the CDR3 with reference TRBV5-8 and TRBJ1-1 gives the whole variable domain EAGVTQSPTHLIKTRGQQATLRCSPISGHTSVYWYQQALGLGLQFLLWYDEGEERNRGNFPPRFSGRQFPNYSSELNVNALELEDSALYLCASSFGGANTEAFFGQGTRLTVV.

This chain links TRBV20-1 with TRBJ2-7; TRBD2 matches at 10 bases. CDR3 size: 14 residues. Germline V gene data show CDR1 as DFQATT and CDR2 as SNEGSKA (reference sequence). The CDR3 sequence: CSASELALAGGHTV. CDR3 bases: TGCAGTGCTAGTGAACTAGCCTTAGCGGGGGGTCATACGGTC.

V gene TRBV5-5 combines with J gene TRBJ1-2; possible D gene TRBD1, 5 bases. This CDR3 comprises 17 residues. The germline CDR1 and CDR2 sequences are SGHKS and YYEKEE (reference sequence). The V gene lost 1 base and the J gene lost 0 bases, with 16 bases spanning the gap. CDR3 amino acids: CASSLTRDFAANYGYTF. The CDR3 DNA follows: TGTGCCAGCAGCTTGACCAGGGACTTTGCGGCTAACTATGGCTACACCTTC.

The rearrangement joins TRBV6-1 to TRBJ1-1; no reliable D call. This CDR3 spans 13 amino acids. Per the germline V gene, CDR1 is MNHNS and CDR2 is SASEGT. V lost 3 bases and J lost 1, with 6 bases in between. DNA for the CDR3: TGTGCCAGCAGTGAGGAGCGGAACACTGAAGCTTTCTTT. Translated: CASSEERNTEAFF.

This clone is a singleton in its sample. V usage is TRBV2 and J usage is TRBJ2-3, with 12 bases identical to TRBD2. The CDR3 has 15 amino acids. The germline V gene encodes CDR1 SNHLY and CDR2 FYNNEI. Trimming removed 3 bases from V and 5 bases from J; junction bases left unmatched: 3. The CDR3 sequence is CASSELAGGQDTQYF. The CDR3, as DNA: TGTGCCAGCAGTGAGCTAGCGGGGGGGCAAGATACGCAGTATTTT.

This chain joins TRBV2 and TRBJ1-1; D ambiguous. Looked up from germline, CDR1 is SNHLY and CDR2 is FYNNEI. Trimming took 0 bases from V and 0 from J, leaving 8 bases between them. This CDR3 region has 15 residues. The CDR3 DNA reads TGTGCCAGCAGTGAAGCGGGCCAGATGAACACTGAAGCTTTCTTT. Its translation: CASSEAGQMNTEAFF.

This chain uses TRBV5-7 with TRBJ1-6, with TRBD1 matching 7 bases. TRBV5-7 is designated an ORF whose function remains uncertain. This CDR3 is 16 amino acids long. V lost 3 bases, J lost 2 bases, and 5 bases stayed unmatched. CDR3 bases: TGTGCCAGCAGCTCGACAGGGTTCCCCTATAATTCACCCCTCCACTTT. Translated: CASSSTGFPYNSPLHF.

This chain joins TRBV27 and TRBJ1-5; TRBD1 might be the D (6 bases). CDR1 and CDR2 from the germline V gene are MNHEY and SMNVEV (reference sequence). The V end lost 6 bases, the J end lost 3 bases, and 12 bases lay between the germline ends. The CDR3 consists of 14 residues. The CDR3 bases are TGTGCCAGCAGGGGCAGGGGCCTCAATCAGCCCCAGCATTTT. Translation: CASRGRGLNQPQHF.

This clone showed up just once. This chain connects TRBV7-9 to TRBJ1-2, with TRBD1 identical over 7 bases. The CDR3 is 13 amino acids. The V gene end was trimmed by 6 bases and the J gene end by 13 bases; junction bases not matched to a gene: 14. CDR1 and CDR2 (germline): SEHNR, FQNEAQ (reference sequence). As DNA, the CDR3 is TGTGCCAGCAGACCGGCGCCCGGGACAGCGGGCACCTTC. Encoded protein: CASRPAPGTAGTF.

This clone was seen only a few times. The J gene is TRBJ1-6, the V gene TRBV5-6, with 8 bases lining up with TRBD1. Looked up from germline, CDR1 is SGHDT and CDR2 is YYEEEE. The CDR3 sequence is 14 residues long. The junction had 12 bases not matched to a gene; V was cut back by 5 bases and J by 14 bases. The CDR3 nucleotides read TGTGCCAGCAGTTACGGACAGGGAATCAGCACCCTCCACTTT. This codes for CASSYGQGISTLHF.

The sample holds one count of this clone. This sequence joins TRBV3-1 (or the pseudogene TRBV3-2) and TRBJ2-3, with D perhaps TRBD1 (6 bases). With 4 bases removed from V and 2 bases from J, the gap between germline ends came to 13 bases. CDR1 LGHDT and CDR2 YNNKEL come from the germline V gene (reference sequence). There are 15 residues in the CDR3. The CDR3, as DNA: TGTGCCAGCAGCCCCGGACAGACATACACAGATACGCAGTATTTT. This sequence encodes CASSPGQTYTDTQYF.

The chain joins TRBV4-1 to TRBJ2-3; TRBD1 is a possible D gene (6 bases). The germline V gene encodes CDR1 MGHRA and CDR2 YSYEKL. The CDR3 length is 18 residues. The V end was cut by 1 base, the J end by 7 bases, with 24 bases between. The CDR3 DNA sequence: TGCGCCAGCAGCCAAGGGGTCCTCGGGACACCAGGGCGTAATACGCAGTATTTT. This sequence encodes CASSQGVLGTPGRNTQYF.

The chain links TRBV11-2 to TRBJ1-6, with TRBD1 as a possible D gene (6 bases). The CDR3 consists of 18 residues. The V gene's germline CDR1 is SGHAT and CDR2 FQNNGV. V was clipped by 2 bases and J by 10 bases, with 24 bases between them. This CDR3 is CASSLSGAGRQKVSPLHF. DNA of the CDR3: TGTGCCAGCAGCTTATCGGGGGCCGGGAGGCAAAAGGTATCACCCCTCCACTTT.

The genes are TRBV19 and TRBJ1-1; D remains ambiguous. The CDR3 contains 15 residues. Germline V CDR1 and CDR2: LNHDA, SQIVND (reference sequence). Trimming removed 5 bases from V and 5 bases from J, with 18 bases in between. CDR3 nucleotides: TGTGCCAGTAGTCCCCGGGCGGGCTGGAGGACTGAAGCTTTCTTT. Its translation is CASSPRAGWRTEAFF. Full variable domain (missing parts from reference TRBV19 and TRBJ1-1): DGGITQSPKYLFRKEGQNVTLSCEQNLNHDAMYWYRQDPGQGLRLIYYSQIVNDFQKGDIAEGYSVSREKKESFPLTVTSAQKNPTAFYLCASSPRAGWRTEAFFGQGTRLTVV.

The rearrangement links TRBV5-1 to TRBJ2-5; D might be TRBD1 (5 bases). Germline loops: CDR1 SGHRS, CDR2 YFSETQ. The V end lost 3 bases, the J end lost 5 bases, and 8 bases lay between the germline ends. This CDR3 region has 12 residues. CDR3 sequence: CASSSPGETQYF. As DNA, the CDR3 is TGCGCCAGCAGCTCCCCAGGGGAGACCCAGTACTTC.

This chain links TRBV5-1 with TRBJ2-2; D not certain. Trimming removed 1 base from V and 0 bases from J, with 10 bases in between. CDR3 length equals 16 residues. The germline V gene encodes CDR1 SGHRS and CDR2 YFSETQ. The CDR3 DNA reads as TGCGCCAGCAGCTTGACAGAGTTCGCGAACACCGGGGAGCTGTTTTTT. It specifies CASSLTEFANTGELFF.

The V gene is TRBV19, the J gene TRBJ2-5, with a weak D call TRBD2 (6 bases). V was shortened by 4 bases and J by 2 bases, with 14 bases between the two germline ends. This CDR3 is built from 15 residues. CDR1 is LNHDA, CDR2 SQIVND, per germline (reference sequence). DNA for the CDR3: TGTGCCAGTAGTAGTGGAGGGGTTATACAAGAGACCCAGTACTTC. Its translation is CASSSGGVIQETQYF.